Presented here are 26 T cell receptor beta chains from one specimen sequenced in a study of blood T cell repertoires in COVID-19. The data were produced by immunoSEQ multiplex PCR, yet TCRdb's version contains in-frame clones alone and is incomplete. Of around 40,000 clones in the sample, around nine tenths are singletons; the top ten hold 3% to 4.5%. Source material: peripheral blood. The receptor set was obtained from a man between 35 and 55 years old with COVID-19, enrolled during active disease.

The V and J genes are TRBV28 and TRBJ2-7; a possible D gene is TRBD2 (5 bases). The CDR3 is 12 residues long. In germline, CDR1 is MDHEN, CDR2 SYDVKM. With 9 bases removed from V and 3 bases from J, the gap between germline ends came to 12 bases. DNA of the CDR3: TGTGCCAGTGCCGGGATTGGCTACGAGCAGTACTTC. Its translation is CASAGIGYEQYF.

The chain is built from TRBV3-1 (or the pseudogene TRBV3-2) and TRBJ2-7, with 9 bases lining up with TRBD1. V lost 4 bases, J lost 4 bases, and 2 bases stayed unmatched. Germline V gene data show CDR1 as LGHDT and CDR2 as YNNKEL (reference sequence). The CDR3 is 13 residues long. The CDR3 nucleotides are TGTGCCAGCAGCCCCGGACAGGGGTACGAGCAGTACTTC. This codes for CASSPGQGYEQYF.

The chain is built from TRBV6-1 and TRBJ2-7; 7 positions match TRBD1. The germline gives CDR1 MNHNS, CDR2 SASEGT. This CDR3 is built from 15 residues. Trimming at V came to 2 bases and at J to 2 bases, leaving 6 bases not matched to a gene. CDR3 DNA: TGTGCCAGCAGTGAATCGACAGGGCCCGCCTACGAGCAGTACTTC. Protein product: CASSESTGPAYEQYF.

The chain recombines TRBV15 with TRBJ2-1, with 13 bases fitting TRBD2. The CDR3 totals 16 residues. V lost 5 bases and J lost 4; bases outside the gene matches: 5. Germline loops: CDR1 LNHNV, CDR2 YYDKDF (reference sequence). The CDR3 protein is CATSLELAGGYNEQFF. The CDR3 DNA sequence: TGTGCCACCAGCCTTGAACTAGCGGGGGGGTACAATGAGCAGTTCTTC.

Regarding this clone: A junction boundary mismatches the germline segment, possibly from a read error. This sequence joins TRBV7-9 and TRBJ1-1; possibly TRBD1 for D (6 bases). This CDR3 is 11 amino acids long. Germline CDR1 reads SEHNR; CDR2 reads FQNEAQ (reference sequence). Here the CDR3 DNA reads TGTGCCAGCAGCCAAGTCCTCGAAGGGGGCTTT. Its protein is CASSQVLEGGF.

This clone turned up a few times. The rearrangement joins TRBV7-9 to TRBJ2-1, with D tentatively TRBD2 (6 bases). This CDR3 spans 16 amino acids. Germline V gene data show CDR1 as SEHNR and CDR2 as FQNEAQ (reference sequence). V was cut by 5 bases and J by 4 bases, with 18 bases left in between. The CDR3 DNA reads as TGTGCCAGCAGCGGGGAGGACGGCCACCATTACAATGAGCAGTTCTTC. Protein product: CASSGEDGHHYNEQFF.

This chain connects TRBV23-1 to TRBJ2-2; D possibly corresponds to TRBD1 (6 bases). TRBV23-1 is an ORF for which the function is uncertain. The ends were cut back, 0 bases at V and 5 bases at J, with 13 bases in the middle. The CDR3 covers 16 residues. Written as DNA, the CDR3 is TGCGCCAGCAGTCAATCCGGGACACAGTGGACCGGGGAGCTGTTTTTT. Protein product: CASSQSGTQWTGELFF.

The V gene is TRBV5-1, the J gene TRBJ1-6, with TRBD1 identical over 10 bases. The junction had 3 bases not matched to a gene; V was cut back by 0 bases and J by 9 bases. Germline CDR1 SGHRS, CDR2 YFSETQ. The CDR3 spans 15 residues. CDR3: CASSLGQGAISPLHF. The CDR3 DNA is TGCGCCAGCAGCTTGGGACAGGGGGCAATTTCACCCCTCCACTTT. Complete variable domain (other parts from reference TRBV5-1 and TRBJ1-6): KAGVTQTPRYLIKTRGQQVTLSCSPISGHRSVSWYQQTPGQGLQFLFEYFSETQRNKGNFPGRFSGRQFSNSRSEMNVSTLELGDSALYLCASSLGQGAISPLHFGNGTRLTVT.

This clone is a singleton in its sample. The CDR3 sequence: CASSFPTVGGTGELFF. The CDR3 coding sequence is TGTGCCAGCAGTTTCCCGACGGTTGGGGGGACCGGGGAGCTGTTTTTT. The rearrangement uses TRBV28 and TRBJ2-2, with D perhaps matching TRBD2 (6 bases). The V end was cut by 3 bases, the J end by 5 bases, with 16 bases between. Germline CDR1 is MDHEN and CDR2 is SYDVKM. There are 16 residues in the CDR3.

The chain uses TRBV29-1 and TRBJ1-1, with a weak D call TRBD1 (5 bases). Trimming cost V 2 bases and J 8 bases, with 12 bases left between them. This CDR3 is built from 12 residues. Per the germline V gene, CDR1 is SQVTM and CDR2 is ANQGSEA. CDR3 protein: CSVELQGKEAFF. The CDR3 DNA follows: TGCAGCGTTGAATTGCAGGGCAAAGAAGCTTTCTTT.

This clone was seen a few times. The V and J genes are TRBV11-3 and TRBJ2-7; 11 bases fit TRBD1. CDR3 length equals 15 residues. Germline CDR1 is SGHNT and CDR2 is YENEEA. The ends lost 3 bases at V and 4 bases at J; junction bases unmatched: 5. CDR3 residues: CASSFRRDRGYEQYF. The CDR3, as DNA: TGTGCCAGCAGCTTTCGCCGGGACAGGGGGTACGAGCAGTACTTC.

The rearrangement links TRBV2 to TRBJ2-3; 7 bases line up with TRBD1. V gave up 3 bases and J gave up 14 bases; unmatched junction bases: 5. Germline V gene data show CDR1 as SNHLY and CDR2 as FYNNEI. This CDR3 has 11 residues. As DNA, the CDR3 is TGTGCCAGCAGTGATGGCAGGGGGAGGTATTTT. Amino acid sequence: CASSDGRGRYF.

The CDR3 DNA is TGTGCCAGCACCGCTGGCGGGAGGTCCTACAATGAGCAGTTCTTC. This gives the protein CASTAGGRSYNEQFF. The V and J genes are TRBV28 and TRBJ2-1; 8 bases are shared with TRBD2. The CDR3 sequence is 15 residues long. CDR1 is MDHEN, CDR2 SYDVKM, per germline. V was pared by 7 bases and J by 1 base, with 6 bases of the junction left unmatched.

CDR3 DNA: TGCGCCAGCAGCTTGGATGGTCAGGGTTCGTATGGCTACACCTTC. Its translation is CASSLDGQGSYGYTF. The V call is TRBV5-1, the J call TRBJ1-2; the D gene is possibly TRBD1 (5 bases). The CDR3 totals 15 residues. V lost 0 bases, J lost 5 bases, and 14 bases lay in between. Germline lookup yields CDR1 SGHRS and CDR2 YFSETQ.

J is TRBJ1-1 and V is TRBV19; D uncertain. Trimming removed 4 bases from V and 1 base from J, with 7 bases in between. Germline CDR1 reads LNHDA; CDR2 reads SQIVND (reference sequence). This CDR3 has 13 amino acids. CDR3 nucleotides: TGTGCCAGTAGTAGTGGCCGGAACACTGAAGCTTTCTTT. This translates into CASSSGRNTEAFF.

This clone was seen a single time. The V call is TRBV5-6, the J call TRBJ2-3; 13 bases are shared with TRBD2. Germline CDR1 is SGHDT and CDR2 is YYEEEE. This CDR3 contains 18 residues. Trimming at V came to 0 bases and at J to 2 bases, leaving 6 bases not matched to a gene. Here the CDR3 DNA reads TGTGCCAGCAGCTTGGGAGGACTAGCGGGGGCCCCCACAGATACGCAGTATTTT. Translation: CASSLGGLAGAPTDTQYF.

The rearrangement joins TRBV11-2 to TRBJ2-3; 11 bases fit TRBD2. Germline CDR1 is SGHAT and CDR2 is FQNNGV. Unmatched junction bases numbered 9, after V lost 1 base and J lost 6 bases. The CDR3 runs 17 residues. This CDR3 reads CASSLGPSGGTWDTQYF. DNA for the CDR3: TGTGCCAGCAGCTTAGGTCCTAGCGGGGGGACCTGGGATACGCAGTATTTT.

V usage is TRBV5-1 and J usage is TRBJ1-6; 10 bases align to TRBD1. V was clipped by 4 bases and J by 6 bases; unmatched bases: 7. The CDR3 has 16 residues. Germline V lookup: CDR1 SGHRS, CDR2 YFSETQ. This chain's CDR3 is CASSAGQGSSNSPLHF. The CDR3 coding sequence is TGCGCCAGCAGCGCGGGACAGGGGAGCAGTAATTCACCCCTCCACTTT.

The chain joins TRBV5-5 to TRBJ2-7; D may be TRBD1 (6 bases). V dropped 4 bases and J dropped 3 bases, with 20 bases sitting between them. The germline V gene encodes CDR1 SGHKS and CDR2 YYEKEE (reference sequence). The CDR3 is 16 residues long. The CDR3 reads CASSPRSEGGSYEQYF. For the CDR3, the DNA is TGTGCCAGCAGCCCACGGTCGGAAGGGGGAAGCTACGAGCAGTACTTC.

The genes are TRBV6-5 and TRBJ2-1; 13 bases fit TRBD2. This CDR3 spans 15 amino acids. After removal of 7 bases from V and 6 bases from J, the junction contained 6 bases not matched to a gene. From germline, CDR1 is MNHEY and CDR2 SVGAGI. Here the CDR3 DNA reads TGTGCCAGCACCCTAGGACTAGCGGGAGTCAATGAGCAGTTCTTC. It encodes CASTLGLAGVNEQFF.

The rearrangement uses TRBV21-1 and TRBJ2-7; the tabulated D call, TRBD1, remains unverified against the DNA. TRBV21-1 is deemed a pseudogene. The CDR3 consists of 11 residues. The CDR3 region has the DNA TGTGCCAGCAAGGGGAAGGCCGAGCAGTACTTC. Amino acid sequence: CASKGKAEQYF.

This clone showed up just a few times. J is TRBJ2-5 and V is TRBV28; D not resolved. CDR1 and CDR2 from the germline V gene are MDHEN and SYDVKM. This CDR3 has 17 amino acids. V was clipped by 7 bases and J by 4 bases, with 25 bases between them. CDR3 DNA: TGTGCCAGCACGAGAGAATCGGGTACAACGGTCGGAGAGACCCAGTACTTC. This encodes CASTRESGTTVGETQYF.

The chain recombines TRBV4-1 with TRBJ1-2; 9 bases line up with TRBD1. Unmatched junction bases numbered 5, after V lost 1 base and J lost 2 bases. Germline CDR1 and CDR2: MGHRA and YSYEKL. This CDR3 has 16 amino acids. In DNA, the CDR3 is TGCGCCAGCAGCCAAGGTACCGGGACAGGGAACTATGGCTACACCTTC. This translates into CASSQGTGTGNYGYTF.

On this clone: One junction end does not reproduce the germline sequence, and a read error may be involved. The genes are TRBV5-1 and TRBJ2-5, with 9 bases aligning to TRBD2. The germline V gene encodes CDR1 SGHRS and CDR2 YFSETQ. This CDR3 contains 13 residues. The CDR3 sequence is CVSSPGLAETQYF. CDR3 bases: TGCGTCAGCAGCCCGGGACTAGCTGAGACCCAGTACTTC.

J is TRBJ2-2 and V is TRBV5-6; 7 nucleotides agree with TRBD2. The J segment lost 5 bases and the V segment lost 3 bases, leaving 7 bases of the junction unmatched. This CDR3 has 15 residues. Germline V gene lookup returns CDR1 SGHDT and CDR2 YYEEEE. CDR3 loop: CASSWGEGLTGELFF. For the CDR3, the DNA is TGTGCCAGCAGCTGGGGGGAGGGCCTGACCGGGGAGCTGTTTTTT.

J is TRBJ2-4 and V is TRBV4-1; TRBD1 might be the D (5 bases). This CDR3 is 15 amino acids long. V lost 6 bases and J 2 bases, leaving 14 bases between the germline ends. Germline CDR1 and CDR2: MGHRA and YSYEKL. This CDR3 reads CASSPEAGTKNIQYF. The CDR3 DNA sequence: TGCGCCAGCAGTCCTGAGGCAGGGACCAAAAACATTCAGTACTTC.